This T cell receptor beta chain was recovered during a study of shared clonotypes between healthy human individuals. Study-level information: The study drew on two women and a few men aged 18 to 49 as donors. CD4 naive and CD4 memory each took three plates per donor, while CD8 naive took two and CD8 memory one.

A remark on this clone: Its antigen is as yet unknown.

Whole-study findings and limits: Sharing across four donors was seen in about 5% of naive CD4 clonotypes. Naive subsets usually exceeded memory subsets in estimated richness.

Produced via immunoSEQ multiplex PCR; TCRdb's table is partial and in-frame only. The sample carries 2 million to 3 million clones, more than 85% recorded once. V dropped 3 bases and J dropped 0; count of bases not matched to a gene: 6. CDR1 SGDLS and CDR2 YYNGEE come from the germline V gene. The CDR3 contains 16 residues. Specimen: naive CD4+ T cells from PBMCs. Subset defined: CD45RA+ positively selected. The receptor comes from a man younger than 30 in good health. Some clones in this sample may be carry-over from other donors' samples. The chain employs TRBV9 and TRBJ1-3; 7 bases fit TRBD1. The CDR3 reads CASSGGDSYSGNTIYF. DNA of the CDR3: TGTGCCAGCAGCGGCGGGGACAGCTACTCTGGAAACACCATATATTTT. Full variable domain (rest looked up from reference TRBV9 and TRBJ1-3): DSGVTQTPKHLITATGQRVTLRCSPRSGDLSVYWYQQSLDQGLQFLIQYYNGEERAKGNILERFSAQQFPDLHSELNLSSLELGDSALYFCASSGGDSYSGNTIYFGEGSWLTVV.